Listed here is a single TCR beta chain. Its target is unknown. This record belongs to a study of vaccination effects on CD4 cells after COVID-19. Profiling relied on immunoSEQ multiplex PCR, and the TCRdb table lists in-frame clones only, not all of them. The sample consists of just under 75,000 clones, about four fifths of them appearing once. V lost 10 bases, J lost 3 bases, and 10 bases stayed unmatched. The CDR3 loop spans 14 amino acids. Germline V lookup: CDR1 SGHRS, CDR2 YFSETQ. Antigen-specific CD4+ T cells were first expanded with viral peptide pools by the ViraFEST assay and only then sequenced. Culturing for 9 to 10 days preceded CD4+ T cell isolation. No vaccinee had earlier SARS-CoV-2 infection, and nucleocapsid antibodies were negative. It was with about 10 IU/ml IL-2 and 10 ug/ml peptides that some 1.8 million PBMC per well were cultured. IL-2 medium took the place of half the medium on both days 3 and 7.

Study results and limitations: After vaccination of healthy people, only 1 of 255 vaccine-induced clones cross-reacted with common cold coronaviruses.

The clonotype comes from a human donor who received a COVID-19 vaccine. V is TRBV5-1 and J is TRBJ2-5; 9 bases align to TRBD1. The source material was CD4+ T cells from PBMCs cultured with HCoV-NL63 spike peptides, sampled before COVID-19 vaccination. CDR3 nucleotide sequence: TGCGCCGGTAGGACAGGGGTCACGGAAGAGACCCAGTACTTC. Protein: CAGRTGVTEETQYF.